The 26 T cell receptor beta chains given below trace back to one sample, sequenced in a study of T cells in Graves' hyperthyroidism and ophthalmopathy (dated by TCRdb to between 2017 and 2020). Receptor libraries were prepared by multiplex PCR. Sequencing took place on an Illumina HiSeq 2000. The TCR beta CDR3 regions were amplified from the RNA transcripts. The first round of RT-PCR for the TCR CDR3 was performed with the HTBI primer set and the Qiagen OneStep RT-PCR kit. TCRdb handled the public reads itself, with Q25 trimming in fastp and clone calling in MiXCR, and kept productive beta chains. Rows with a matching CDR3 protein are joined into one entry that keeps the most common DNA and genes. The sample table lists 650,000 to 850,000 distinct CDR3 sequences, around a sixth of them with a count of one. In total, the top ten clones hold 16% of the sample. Sequencing was performed on blood. The receptors were sampled from a woman in her 50s with Graves' hyperthyroidism that later progressed to Graves' ophthalmopathy.

J is TRBJ1-3 and V is TRBV7-6, with D tentatively TRBD1 (6 bases). This CDR3 comprises 15 residues. The V and J ends lost 6 bases and 0 bases respectively, with 12 bases between them. Germline loops: CDR1 SGHVS, CDR2 FNYEAQ. CDR3 DNA sequence: TGTGCCAGCAGGGCCACAGGGTACTCTGGAAACACCATATATTTT. It codes for CASRATGYSGNTIYF.

This clonotype was picked up many times. V and J are TRBV3-1 and TRBJ1-4; 8 bases are shared with TRBD1. The trim removed 4 bases at V and 7 bases at J, leaving 8 bases unmatched. The CDR3 is 15 residues long. Germline lookup yields CDR1 LGHDT and CDR2 YNNKEL (reference sequence). CDR3 sequence reads: CASSLRGRFFEKLFF. CDR3 DNA: TGTGCCAGCAGCCTCAGGGGGCGGTTCTTTGAAAAACTGTTTTTT.

This clonotype has a count of ten or more. This rearrangement joins TRBV5-1 to TRBJ2-3, with a tentative D call TRBD2 (5 bases). Germline assignment: CDR1 SGHRS and CDR2 YFSETQ. The germline V and J ends were trimmed by 4 bases and 2 bases, with 11 bases remaining between them. The CDR3 is 14 residues long. CDR3 residues: CASSPRRPTDTQYF. The CDR3 DNA follows: TGCGCCAGCAGCCCCCGGAGGCCCACAGATACGCAGTATTTT.

A few counts support this clonotype. The CDR3 loop reads CASSTVPGADTEAFF. CDR3 in DNA: TGTGCCAGCAGTACAGTACCAGGGGCGGACACTGAAGCTTTCTTT. This chain connects TRBV6-2 or TRBV6-3 to TRBJ1-1; TRBD1 is a possible D gene (6 bases). Per germline, CDR1 MNHEY and CDR2 SVGEGT. This CDR3 comprises 15 residues. Trimming left V 5 bases short and J 3 bases short, with 16 bases between.

The rearrangement joins TRBV5-6 to TRBJ1-5; D may be TRBD1 (5 bases). V was pared by 1 base and J by 3 bases, with 8 bases between. CDR1 and CDR2 from the germline V gene are SGHDT and YYEEEE. The CDR3 has 14 residues. The DNA for the CDR3 is TGTGCCAGCAGCTTGTGGGGGGTCAATCAGCCCCAGCATTTT. Its translation: CASSLWGVNQPQHF. The whole variable domain, filled in from reference TRBV5-6 and TRBJ1-5, reads DAGVTQSPTHLIKTRGQQVTLRCSPKSGHDTVSWYQQALGQGPQFIFQYYEEEERQRGNFPDRFSGHQFPNYSSELNVNALLLGDSALYLCASSLWGVNQPQHFGDGTRLSIL.

The rearrangement uses TRBV27 and TRBJ2-2, with D possibly matching TRBD1 (5 bases). Trimming took off 3 bases at V and 6 bases at J, with 14 bases between the two ends. CDR1 and CDR2 (germline): MNHEY, SMNVEV (reference sequence). The CDR3 sequence is 15 residues long. The CDR3 reads CASSFVTAPPGELFF. The DNA for the CDR3 is TGTGCCAGCAGTTTCGTGACAGCACCGCCCGGGGAGCTGTTTTTT.

The chain has TRBV20-1 and TRBJ1-5; the match to TRBD1 covers 11 bases. The CDR3 covers 16 residues. The germline V gene has CDR1 DFQATT and CDR2 SNEGSKA (reference sequence). The J segment lost 2 bases and the V segment lost 4 bases, leaving 7 bases of the junction unmatched. The CDR3 here is CSATGQGATRNQPQHF. The CDR3 DNA reads as TGCAGTGCTACAGGACAGGGGGCTACACGCAATCAGCCCCAGCATTTT.

The chain uses TRBV2 and TRBJ2-2; no clear D. V lost 0 bases and J lost 7, with 12 bases in between. This CDR3 comprises 15 residues. Germline V gene data show CDR1 as SNHLY and CDR2 as FYNNEI. Here the CDR3 reads CASSEAIWVSGELFF. CDR3 DNA sequence: TGTGCCAGCAGTGAAGCAATATGGGTTAGCGGGGAGCTGTTTTTT.

At least ten counts were recorded for this clonotype. The J gene is TRBJ1-1, the V gene TRBV5-6, with D uncertain. Trimming removed 1 base at V and 2 bases at J, with 9 bases between. The CDR3 runs 14 residues. CDR1 is SGHDT, CDR2 YYEEEE, per germline. The DNA of the CDR3 is TGTGCCAGCAGCTTGAACTGGGGAAACACTGAAGCTTTCTTT. Protein sequence: CASSLNWGNTEAFF.

The chain joins TRBV7-9 to TRBJ2-3; 11 bases align to TRBD2. Germline assignment: CDR1 SEHNR and CDR2 FQNEAQ (reference sequence). This CDR3 is built from 15 residues. Trimming removed 5 bases from V and 2 bases from J; junction bases left unmatched: 3. The CDR3 DNA sequence: TGTGCCAGCAGCGAGGGACTAGCGGCCACAGATACGCAGTATTTT. Amino acid sequence: CASSEGLAATDTQYF.

This clonotype was recorded many times. The chain joins TRBV30 to TRBJ1-5; D perhaps matches TRBD1 (6 bases). CDR1 is GTSNPN, CDR2 SVGIG, per germline (reference sequence). The CDR3 spans 13 residues. The ends were cut back, 2 bases at V and 6 bases at J, with 11 bases in the middle. The CDR3 loop is CAWSTGIVQPQHF. In DNA, the CDR3 is TGTGCCTGGAGTACAGGGATCGTTCAGCCCCAGCATTTT. Together with reference TRBV30 and TRBJ1-5, the CDR3 gives the full variable domain: SQTIHQWPATLVQPVGSPLSLECTVEGTSNPNLYWYRQAAGRGLQLLFYSVGIGQISSEVPQNLSASRPQDRQFILSSKKLLLSDSGFYLCAWSTGIVQPQHFGDGTRLSIL.

This clonotype was observed a few times. CDR3: CASSLSAGSQETQYF. CDR3 bases: TGCGCCAGCAGCTTGTCGGCGGGGTCCCAAGAGACCCAGTACTTC. The rearrangement uses TRBV5-1 and TRBJ2-5; maybe TRBD2 (6 bases). Germline V gives CDR1 SGHRS, CDR2 YFSETQ. The CDR3 has 15 residues. The V and J ends lost 1 base and 1 base respectively, with 11 bases between them.

This clonotype has a count of ten or more. The chain uses TRBV11-2 and TRBJ1-1; perhaps TRBD1 as D (5 bases). This CDR3 has 15 residues. Germline-derived CDR1 and CDR2 are SGHAT and FQNNGV. Trimming left V 6 bases short and J 1 base short, with 15 bases between. In nucleotides, the CDR3 is TGTGCCAGCAGGTCTCCGGGACGGAAGAACACTGAAGCTTTCTTT. Amino acid sequence: CASRSPGRKNTEAFF.

The sample holds many counts of this clonotype. This chain joins TRBV2 and TRBJ1-2; D is possibly TRBD1 (5 bases). Germline values: CDR1 SNHLY, CDR2 FYNNEI. The germline V and J ends were trimmed by 6 bases and 2 bases, with 10 bases remaining between them. The CDR3 loop spans 13 amino acids. Written as DNA, the CDR3 is TGTGCCAGCAGGGACGGACAAAACTATGGCTACACCTTC. Translation: CASRDGQNYGYTF.

There are many counts of this clonotype. For the CDR3, the DNA is TGTGCCAGCAGTTCCCCCGCGGGGGCAGGAGAAGCTTTCTTT. Translated: CASSSPAGAGEAFF. V usage is TRBV6-2 or TRBV6-3 and J usage is TRBJ1-1; D possibly corresponds to TRBD1 (6 bases). The CDR3 consists of 14 residues. V was shortened by 4 bases and J by 8 bases, with 17 bases between the two germline ends. Germline-derived CDR1 and CDR2 are MNHEY and SVGEGT.

The chain has TRBV20-1 and TRBJ2-1, with D uncertain. Trimming stripped 1 base from V and 0 bases from J, with 10 bases between. The CDR3 length is 15 residues. Germline V gene sequence: CDR1 DFQATT, CDR2 SNEGSKA (reference sequence). CDR3 DNA: TGCAGTGCTAGAGGGGTTCAGAGCTCCTACAATGAGCAGTTCTTC. As protein: CSARGVQSSYNEQFF.

This rearrangement joins TRBV19 to TRBJ2-5; 10 bases fit TRBD1. Germline trimming cut 2 bases from V and 4 bases from J; bases unmatched to any gene: 4. This CDR3 comprises 15 residues. CDR1 is LNHDA, CDR2 SQIVND, per germline (reference sequence). CDR3 loop: CASSIPGQGSETQYF. For the CDR3, the DNA is TGTGCCAGTAGTATACCGGGACAGGGGTCAGAGACCCAGTACTTC.

The sample holds a few counts of this clonotype. V usage is TRBV4-1 and J usage is TRBJ2-5, with D tentatively TRBD2 (7 bases). This CDR3 has 13 amino acids. Germline values: CDR1 MGHRA, CDR2 YSYEKL. V was pared by 6 bases and J by 5 bases, with 13 bases between. The CDR3 is CASRGGGRETQYF. In DNA, the CDR3 is TGCGCCAGCAGAGGGGGGGGCAGGGAGACCCAGTACTTC.

The chain joins TRBV29-1 to TRBJ1-3; D perhaps matches TRBD1 (6 bases). This CDR3 comprises 13 residues. Trimming left V 5 bases short and J 1 base short, with 9 bases between. Germline V CDR1 and CDR2: SQVTM, ANQGSEA. The DNA of the CDR3 is TGCAGCGTTCCACAGGGTTCTGGAAACACCATATATTTT. Its protein is CSVPQGSGNTIYF.

At least ten counts were recorded for this clonotype. The genes are TRBV2 and TRBJ1-1, with D perhaps TRBD1 (6 bases). V lost 3 bases to trimming and J lost 5 bases, with 16 bases between them. Looked up from germline, CDR1 is SNHLY and CDR2 is FYNNEI. The CDR3 has 15 amino acids. Written as DNA, the CDR3 is TGTGCCAGCAGTGAGGGGGCAGGGTCCAGGACTGAAGCTTTCTTT. It codes for CASSEGAGSRTEAFF.

This clonotype came up many times. The rearrangement links TRBV18 to TRBJ1-1; perhaps TRBD1 as D (6 bases). CDR1 and CDR2 (germline): KGHSH, LQKENI. The CDR3 contains 15 residues. Trimming left V 3 bases short and J 0 bases short, with 11 bases between. Here the CDR3 reads CASSPNGQMNTEAFF. As DNA, the CDR3 is TGTGCCAGCTCACCTAACGGACAGATGAACACTGAAGCTTTCTTT. The variable domain in full, with the rest retrieved from reference TRBV18 and TRBJ1-1, is NAGVMQNPRHLVRRRGQEARLRCSPMKGHSHVYWYRQLPEEGLKFMVYLQKENIIDESGMPKERFSAEFPKEGPSILRIQQVVRGDSAAYFCASSPNGQMNTEAFFGQGTRLTVV.

This clonotype has more than one count but fewer than ten. One end of the junction varies from germline; a read error may be responsible. V gene TRBV7-9 combines with J gene TRBJ2-1; D unclear. CDR3 length: 10 residues. Germline V gives CDR1 SEHNR, CDR2 FQNEAQ (reference sequence). In DNA form, the CDR3 reads TGTGCCAGCTCCGACAATGAGCAGTTCTTC. Translating gives CASSDNEQFF.

This chain connects TRBV5-1 to TRBJ1-6, with D perhaps TRBD1 (5 bases). The CDR3 totals 14 residues. Germline lookup yields CDR1 SGHRS and CDR2 YFSETQ. V lost 1 base and J lost 10, with 12 bases in between. The CDR3 sequence is CASSLNLGDSPLHF. The DNA of the CDR3 is TGCGCCAGCAGCTTGAACTTAGGGGACTCACCCCTCCACTTT.

Regarding this clonotype: It may be a read error: a sequence one base away is much more abundant. This chain connects TRBV15 to TRBJ2-2, with D unresolved. Trimming removed 4 bases at V and 5 bases at J, with 2 bases between. CDR1 LNHNV and CDR2 YYDKDF come from the germline V gene (reference sequence). The CDR3 runs to 11 residues. CDR3 DNA sequence: TGTGCCACCAGCAAGACCGGGGAGCTGTTTTTT. Its translation is CATSKTGELFF.

The chain couples TRBV15 to TRBJ1-1; D is ambiguous. Per germline, CDR1 LNHNV and CDR2 YYDKDF (reference sequence). V was pared by 1 base and J by 10 bases, with 13 bases between. This CDR3 comprises 13 residues. The CDR3 DNA is TGTGCCACCAGCAGAGGGGTCCCTGGGGTAGCTTTCTTT. It translates to CATSRGVPGVAFF. Full variable domain (rest looked up from reference TRBV15 and TRBJ1-1): DAMVIQNPRYQVTQFGKPVTLSCSQTLNHNVMYWYQQKSSQAPKLLFHYYDKDFNNEADTPDNFQSRRPNTSFCFLDIRSPGLGDTAMYLCATSRGVPGVAFFGQGTRLTVV.

As for this clonotype: Mismatch with germline at one junction end may stem from a read error. The CDR3 region is CANSPRQGSNTEAFF. CDR3 DNA: TGTGCCAACAGTCCCCGACAGGGGTCGAACACTGAAGCTTTCTTT. This chain uses TRBV12-3 or TRBV12-4 with TRBJ1-1; TRBD1 aligns across 8 bases. The CDR3 extends over 15 amino acids.